In this sample, the clone carrying this TCR beta chain turned up once. Its antigen is as yet unknown. The TCR beta profiling, which covered VDJ combination and CDR3 sequence, was carried out using genomic DNA as the template. A single record per CDR3 protein comes from TCRdb applying MiXCR to the reads. The sample contains under 350,000 distinct CDR3 sequences, 50% to 70% of which appear only once. This record belongs to a study of CD8+CD57+ T cells in acquired aplastic anemia. In the study overall: On average, sorted CD4+ and CD8+ cells gave approximately 3.1 ug of DNA. Study-wide results and caveats: Over 25 CD8+ CDR3 sequences occurred in both the patients and the controls. With respect to CD8+ Simpson's diversity, patients and controls did not differ significantly.

The CDR3 totals 15 residues. CDR1 SGHTA and CDR2 FQGNSA come from the germline V gene. Trimming stripped 5 bases from V and 6 bases from J, with 14 bases between. The receptor's source is a human donor with severe aplastic anemia or a healthy control (not recorded which). The rearrangement joins TRBV7-2 to TRBJ1-6, with D perhaps matching TRBD1 (6 bases). The specimen sequenced was sorted CD4+, CD8+, or CD8+CD57+ T cells (not recorded which) from PBMCs. The CDR3 protein is CASSAQGMSNSPLHF. The CDR3 nucleotides read TGTGCCAGCAGCGCGCAGGGGATGAGTAATTCACCCCTCCACTTT.